The present entry profiles one TCR beta chain with its context. The sample belongs to a study of blood T cell repertoires in COVID-19. Overall study: The analysed material was cDNA or gDNA that came from T cells, B-cell-depleted T cells, or PBMCs.

CDR1 is SGHTA and CDR2 is FQGNSA in the germline V gene. The CDR3 length is 15 residues. The V end was cut by 4 bases, the J end by 3 bases, with 12 bases between. Original processing notes: Amplifying reference gene primers gave estimates of nucleated cell counts. The repertoire was sequenced with immunoSEQ multiplex PCR; TCRdb's copy has only in-frame clones and lacks some. Clone size and V and J calls were adopted from that table, with D and trimming inferred from the DNA. The profile shows about 250,000 clones, 88% of them singletons. The source material was peripheral blood. The chain combines TRBV7-2 with TRBJ1-4; tentative D call: TRBD1 (5 bases). This receptor was obtained from a man older than 75 with acute or convalescent COVID-19. The CDR3 bases are TGTGCCAGCAGCTCCGGCCAGGGCCCTAATGAAAAACTGTTTTTT. Protein sequence: CASSSGQGPNEKLFF.